This T cell receptor beta chain comes out of a study of cytomegalovirus exposure and HLA in healthy donors. Overall study context: The early release's HLA-typed donors yielded 65 million to 85 million unique TCRs.

The PCR ran on 60 Vbeta and 13 Jbeta primers. Using immunoSEQ multiplex PCR, the repertoire was profiled, and TCRdb retains in-frame clones only, with some absent. The sample holds 150,000 to 200,000 clones, roughly 82% seen once. Study-wide points: A cluster of highly shared sequence variants was likely a sequencing artifact.

This clone was recorded a few times. What it recognizes is unknown. Germline CDR1 reads SGHTA; CDR2 reads FQGTGA. The junction had 5 bases not matched to a gene; V was cut back by 5 bases and J by 5 bases. The CDR3 spans 14 residues. The chain combines TRBV7-3 with TRBJ2-5, with 10 bases aligning to TRBD1. This sequence was found in a girl between 5 and 17 years old in good health and CMV-seropositive. Sequencing used PBMCs. DNA for the CDR3: TGTGCCAGCAGCCGGACAGGGGGGAGGGAGACCCAGTACTTC. As protein: CASSRTGGRETQYF.